These 5 T cell receptor beta chains were sequenced from one sample in a study of blood T cell repertoires in COVID-19. Measured with immunoSEQ multiplex PCR; TCRdb has only the in-frame clones, and not every one. The sample records approximately 260,000 clones, around 90% being singletons. The specimen sequenced was peripheral blood. The receptors originated from a woman in her 70s with COVID-19, enrolled during active disease.

V usage is TRBV5-1 and J usage is TRBJ2-2; the D gene is possibly TRBD2 (6 bases). Germline V gene sequence: CDR1 SGHRS, CDR2 YFSETQ. This CDR3 is 15 amino acids long. Trimming left V 3 bases short and J 0 bases short, with 9 bases between. DNA for the CDR3: TGCGCCAGCAGCTCGGGACTTCCGAACACCGGGGAGCTGTTTTTT. Amino acid sequence: CASSSGLPNTGELFF.

The chain couples TRBV18 to TRBJ1-1, with a possible D match to TRBD1 (6 bases). The CDR3 totals 11 residues. The V end lost 3 bases, the J end lost 14 bases, and 13 bases lay between the germline ends. Germline CDR1 is KGHSH and CDR2 is LQKENI. As DNA, the CDR3 is TGTGCCAGCTCACCCGGACAGAACCTCTTCTTT. Encoded protein: CASSPGQNLFF.

The DNA of the CDR3 is TGTGCCAGCAGTTTATACAGAGCAACTAATGAAAAACTGTTTTTT. Protein: CASSLYRATNEKLFF. The rearrangement joins TRBV28 to TRBJ1-4; D call uncertain. The CDR3 runs 15 residues. CDR1 and CDR2 from the germline V gene are MDHEN and SYDVKM. Trimming removed 1 base at V and 0 bases at J, with 6 bases between.

V gene TRBV19 combines with J gene TRBJ2-1, with TRBD2 matching over 7 bases. This CDR3 spans 14 amino acids. Germline-derived CDR1 and CDR2 are LNHDA and SQIVND (reference sequence). V gave up 7 bases and J gave up 3 bases; unmatched junction bases: 6. CDR3 coding DNA: TGTGCCAGTAAACTAGCGCAGGACTACAATGAGCAGTTCTTC. It encodes CASKLAQDYNEQFF.

This CDR3 is CAWAGQGLQPQHF. Here the CDR3 DNA reads TGTGCCTGGGCCGGACAGGGCCTACAGCCCCAGCATTTT. The chain couples TRBV30 to TRBJ1-5; 8 bases are shared with TRBD1. The CDR3 loop spans 13 amino acids. The V segment lost 5 bases and the J segment 7 bases; nucleotides outside the gene matches: 7. CDR1 and CDR2 (germline): GTSNPN, SVGIG (reference sequence).